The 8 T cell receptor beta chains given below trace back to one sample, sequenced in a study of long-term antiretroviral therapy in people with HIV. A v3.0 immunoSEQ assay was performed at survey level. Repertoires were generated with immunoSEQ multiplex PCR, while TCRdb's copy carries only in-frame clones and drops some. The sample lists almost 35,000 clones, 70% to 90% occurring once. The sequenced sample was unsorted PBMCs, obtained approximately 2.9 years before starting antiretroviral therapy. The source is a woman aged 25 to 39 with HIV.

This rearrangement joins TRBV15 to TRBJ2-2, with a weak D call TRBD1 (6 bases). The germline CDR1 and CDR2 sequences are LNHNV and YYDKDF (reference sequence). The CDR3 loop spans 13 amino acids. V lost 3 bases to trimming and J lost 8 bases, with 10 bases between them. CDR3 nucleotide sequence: TGTGCCACCAGCAGCTCCAGGGGAGGGGAGCTGTTTTTT. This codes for CATSSSRGGELFF.

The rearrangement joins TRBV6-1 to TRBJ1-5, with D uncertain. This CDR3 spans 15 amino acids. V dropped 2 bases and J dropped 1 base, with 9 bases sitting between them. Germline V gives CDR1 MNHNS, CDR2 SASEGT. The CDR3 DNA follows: TGTGCCAGCAGTGAAATGCCAGCAAGCAATCAGCCCCAGCATTTT. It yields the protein CASSEMPASNQPQHF.

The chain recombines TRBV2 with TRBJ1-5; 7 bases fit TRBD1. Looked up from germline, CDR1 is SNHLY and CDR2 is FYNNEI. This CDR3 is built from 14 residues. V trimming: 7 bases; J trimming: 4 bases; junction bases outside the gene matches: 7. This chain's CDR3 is CASKGDSANQPQHF. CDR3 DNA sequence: TGTGCCAGCAAGGGGGACAGTGCTAATCAGCCCCAGCATTTT.

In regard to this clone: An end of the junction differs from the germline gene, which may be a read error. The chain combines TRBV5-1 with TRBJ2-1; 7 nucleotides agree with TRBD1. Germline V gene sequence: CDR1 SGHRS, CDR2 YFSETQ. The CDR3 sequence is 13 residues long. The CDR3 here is CASSLDRYNEQFF. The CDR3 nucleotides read TGCGCCAGCAGTTTGGACAGGTACAATGAGCAGTTCTTC.

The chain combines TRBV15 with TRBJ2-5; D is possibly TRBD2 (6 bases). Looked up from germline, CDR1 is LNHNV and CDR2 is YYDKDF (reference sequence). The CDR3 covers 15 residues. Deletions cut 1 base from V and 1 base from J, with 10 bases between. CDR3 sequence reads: CATSRGDSAQETQYF. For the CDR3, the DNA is TGTGCCACCAGCAGAGGGGACTCGGCCCAAGAGACCCAGTACTTC. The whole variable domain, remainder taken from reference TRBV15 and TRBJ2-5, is DAMVIQNPRYQVTQFGKPVTLSCSQTLNHNVMYWYQQKSSQAPKLLFHYYDKDFNNEADTPDNFQSRRPNTSFCFLDIRSPGLGDTAMYLCATSRGDSAQETQYFGPGTRLLVL.

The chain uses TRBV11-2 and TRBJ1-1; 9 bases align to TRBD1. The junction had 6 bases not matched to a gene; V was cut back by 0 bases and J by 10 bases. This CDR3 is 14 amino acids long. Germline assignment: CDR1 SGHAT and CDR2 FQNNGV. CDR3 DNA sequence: TGTGCCAGCAGCTTAGATAGAGGACAGGGGCGAGCTTTCTTT. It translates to CASSLDRGQGRAFF.

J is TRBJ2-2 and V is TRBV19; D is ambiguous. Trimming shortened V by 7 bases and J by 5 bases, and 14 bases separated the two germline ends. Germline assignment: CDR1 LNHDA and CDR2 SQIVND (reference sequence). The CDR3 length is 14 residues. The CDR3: CASTYSLVTGELFF. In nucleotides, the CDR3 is TGTGCCAGTACCTACAGTTTAGTTACCGGGGAGCTGTTTTTT.

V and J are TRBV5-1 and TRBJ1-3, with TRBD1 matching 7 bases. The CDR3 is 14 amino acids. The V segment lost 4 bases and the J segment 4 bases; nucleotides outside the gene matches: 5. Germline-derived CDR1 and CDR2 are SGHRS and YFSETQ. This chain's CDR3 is CASSARGSGNTIYF. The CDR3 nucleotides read TGCGCCAGCAGCGCCAGGGGGAGCGGAAACACCATATATTTT.